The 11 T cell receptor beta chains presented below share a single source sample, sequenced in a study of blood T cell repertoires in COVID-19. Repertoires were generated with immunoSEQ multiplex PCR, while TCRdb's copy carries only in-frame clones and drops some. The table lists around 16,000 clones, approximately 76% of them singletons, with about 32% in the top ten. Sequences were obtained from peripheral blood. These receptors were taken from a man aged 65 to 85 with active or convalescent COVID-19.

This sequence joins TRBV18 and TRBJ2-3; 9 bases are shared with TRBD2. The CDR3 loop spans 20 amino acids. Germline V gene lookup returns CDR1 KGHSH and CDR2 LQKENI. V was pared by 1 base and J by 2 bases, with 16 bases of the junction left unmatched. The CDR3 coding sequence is TGTGCCAGCTCACCACGCCAGAAGGGACTAGCAAATTGGGACACAGATACGCAGTATTTT. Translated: CASSPRQKGLANWDTDTQYF.

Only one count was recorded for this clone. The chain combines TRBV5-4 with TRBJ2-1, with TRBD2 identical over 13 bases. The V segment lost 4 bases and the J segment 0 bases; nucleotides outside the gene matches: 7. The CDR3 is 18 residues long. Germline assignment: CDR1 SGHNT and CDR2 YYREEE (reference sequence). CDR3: CASSGTSGGGGSYNEQFF. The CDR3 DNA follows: TGTGCCAGCAGCGGAACTAGCGGGGGGGGTGGCTCCTACAATGAGCAGTTCTTC.

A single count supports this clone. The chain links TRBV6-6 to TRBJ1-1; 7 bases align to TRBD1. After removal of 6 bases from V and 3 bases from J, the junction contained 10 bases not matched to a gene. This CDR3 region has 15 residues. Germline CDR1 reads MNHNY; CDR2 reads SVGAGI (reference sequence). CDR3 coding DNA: TGTGCCAGCAGGGCCTTCGACAGGGCGGACACTGAAGCTTTCTTT. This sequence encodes CASRAFDRADTEAFF.

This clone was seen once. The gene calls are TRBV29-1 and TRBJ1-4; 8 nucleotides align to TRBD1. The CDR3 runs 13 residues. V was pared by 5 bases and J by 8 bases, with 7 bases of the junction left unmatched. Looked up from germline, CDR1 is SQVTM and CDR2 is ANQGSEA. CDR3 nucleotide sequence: TGCAGCGTTCAGGGGGCGGGGGGGGAAAAACTGTTTTTT. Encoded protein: CSVQGAGGEKLFF.

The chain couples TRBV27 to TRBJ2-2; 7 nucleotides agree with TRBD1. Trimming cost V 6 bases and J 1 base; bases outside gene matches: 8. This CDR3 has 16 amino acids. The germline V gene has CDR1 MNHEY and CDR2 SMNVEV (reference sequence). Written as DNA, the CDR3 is TGTGCCAGCAGCCCCTCGGGACAGTTGAACACCGGGGAGCTGTTTTTT. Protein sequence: CASSPSGQLNTGELFF.

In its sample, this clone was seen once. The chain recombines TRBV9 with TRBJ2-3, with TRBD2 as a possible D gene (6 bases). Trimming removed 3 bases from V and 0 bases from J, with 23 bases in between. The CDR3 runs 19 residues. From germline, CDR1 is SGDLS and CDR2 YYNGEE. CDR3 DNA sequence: TGTGCCAGCAGCGCTCCGGCGGGGCGTTCTTATGAGAGCACAGATACGCAGTATTTT. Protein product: CASSAPAGRSYESTDTQYF.

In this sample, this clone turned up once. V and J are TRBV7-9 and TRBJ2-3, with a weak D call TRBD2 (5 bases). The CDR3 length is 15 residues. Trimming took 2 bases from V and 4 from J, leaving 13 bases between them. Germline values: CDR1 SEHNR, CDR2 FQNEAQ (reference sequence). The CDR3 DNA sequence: TGTGCCAGCAGCTTAACGGCGGGTCGCTCAGATACGCAGTATTTT. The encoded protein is CASSLTAGRSDTQYF.

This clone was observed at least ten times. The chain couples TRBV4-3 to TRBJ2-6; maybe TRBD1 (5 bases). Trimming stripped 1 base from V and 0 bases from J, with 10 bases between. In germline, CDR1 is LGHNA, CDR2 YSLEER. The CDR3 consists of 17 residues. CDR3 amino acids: CASSQVDSTSGANVLTF. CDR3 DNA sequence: TGCGCCAGCAGCCAAGTCGACAGTACCTCTGGGGCCAACGTCCTGACTTTC.

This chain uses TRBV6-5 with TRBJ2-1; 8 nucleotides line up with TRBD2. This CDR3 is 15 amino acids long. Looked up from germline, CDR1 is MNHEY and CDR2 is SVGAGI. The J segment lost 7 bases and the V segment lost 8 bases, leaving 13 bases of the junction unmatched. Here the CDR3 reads CASFTVRGGGNEQFF. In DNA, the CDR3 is TGTGCCAGCTTCACGGTTCGGGGGGGCGGGAATGAGCAGTTCTTC.

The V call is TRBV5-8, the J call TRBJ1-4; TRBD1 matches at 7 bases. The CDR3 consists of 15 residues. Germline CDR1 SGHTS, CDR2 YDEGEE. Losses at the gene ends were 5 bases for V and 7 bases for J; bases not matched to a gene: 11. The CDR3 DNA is TGTGCCAGCAGTTCCGGACAGGCAGGAAGTGAAAAACTGTTTTTT. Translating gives CASSSGQAGSEKLFF.

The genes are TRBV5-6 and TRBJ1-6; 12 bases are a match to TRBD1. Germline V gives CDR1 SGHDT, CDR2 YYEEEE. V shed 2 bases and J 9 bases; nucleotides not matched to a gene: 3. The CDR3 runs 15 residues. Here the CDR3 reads CASSFGTGGTSPLHF. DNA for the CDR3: TGTGCCAGCAGCTTCGGGACAGGGGGCACTTCACCCCTCCACTTT. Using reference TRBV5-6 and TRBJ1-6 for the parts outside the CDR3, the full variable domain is DAGVTQSPTHLIKTRGQQVTLRCSPKSGHDTVSWYQQALGQGPQFIFQYYEEEERQRGNFPDRFSGHQFPNYSSELNVNALLLGDSALYLCASSFGTGGTSPLHFGNGTRLTVT.